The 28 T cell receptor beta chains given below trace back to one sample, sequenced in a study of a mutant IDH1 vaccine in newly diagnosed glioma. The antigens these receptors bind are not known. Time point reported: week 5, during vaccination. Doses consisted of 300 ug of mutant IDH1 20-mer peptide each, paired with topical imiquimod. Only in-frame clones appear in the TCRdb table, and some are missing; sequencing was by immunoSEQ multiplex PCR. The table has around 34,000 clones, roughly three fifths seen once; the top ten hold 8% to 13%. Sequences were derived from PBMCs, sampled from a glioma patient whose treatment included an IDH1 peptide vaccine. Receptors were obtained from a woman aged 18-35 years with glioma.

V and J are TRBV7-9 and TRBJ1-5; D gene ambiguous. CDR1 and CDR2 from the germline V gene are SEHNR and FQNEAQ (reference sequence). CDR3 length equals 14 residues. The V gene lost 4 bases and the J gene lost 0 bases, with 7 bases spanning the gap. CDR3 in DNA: TGTGCCAGCAGCTCGCAGAATAGCAATCAGCCCCAGCATTTT. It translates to CASSSQNSNQPQHF.

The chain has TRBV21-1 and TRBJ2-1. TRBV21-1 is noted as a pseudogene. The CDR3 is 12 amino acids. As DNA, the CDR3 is TGTGCCAGCAGCAAAAATAAGAATGAGCAGTTCTTC. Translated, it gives CASSKNKNEQFF.

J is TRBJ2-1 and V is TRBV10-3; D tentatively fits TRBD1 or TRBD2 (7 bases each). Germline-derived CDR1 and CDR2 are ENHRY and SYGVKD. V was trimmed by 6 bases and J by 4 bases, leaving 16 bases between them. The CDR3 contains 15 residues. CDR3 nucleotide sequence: TGTGCCATCAGCCCGGCAGGGGGGGTTTACAATGAGCAGTTCTTC. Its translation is CAISPAGGVYNEQFF.

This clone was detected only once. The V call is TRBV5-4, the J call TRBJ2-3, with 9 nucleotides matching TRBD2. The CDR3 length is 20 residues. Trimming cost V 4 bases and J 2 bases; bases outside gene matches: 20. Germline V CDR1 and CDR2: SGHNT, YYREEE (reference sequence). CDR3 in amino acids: CASSRGGELAGAATTDTQYF. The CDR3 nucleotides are TGTGCCAGCAGCCGGGGGGGAGAACTAGCGGGCGCTGCTACCACAGATACGCAGTATTTT.

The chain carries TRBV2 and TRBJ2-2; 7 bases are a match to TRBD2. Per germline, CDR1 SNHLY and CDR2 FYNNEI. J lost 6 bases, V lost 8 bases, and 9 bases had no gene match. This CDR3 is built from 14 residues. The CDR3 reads CASSPGLVSGELFF. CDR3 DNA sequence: TGTGCCAGCTCCCCCGGACTAGTCTCCGGGGAGCTGTTTTTT. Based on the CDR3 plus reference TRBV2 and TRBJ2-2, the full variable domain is EPEVTQTPSHQVTQMGQEVILRCVPISNHLYFYWYRQILGQKVEFLVSFYNNEISEKSEIFDDQFSVERPDGSNFTLKIRSTKLEDSAMYFCASSPGLVSGELFFGEGSRLTVL.

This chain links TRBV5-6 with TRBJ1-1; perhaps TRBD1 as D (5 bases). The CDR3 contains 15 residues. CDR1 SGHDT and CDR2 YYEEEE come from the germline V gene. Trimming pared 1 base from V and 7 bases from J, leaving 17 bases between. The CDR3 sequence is CASSLRDSPLGEAFF. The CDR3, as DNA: TGTGCCAGCAGCTTGCGGGACTCCCCTCTGGGTGAAGCTTTCTTT. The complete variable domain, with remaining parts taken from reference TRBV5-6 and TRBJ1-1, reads DAGVTQSPTHLIKTRGQQVTLRCSPKSGHDTVSWYQQALGQGPQFIFQYYEEEERQRGNFPDRFSGHQFPNYSSELNVNALLLGDSALYLCASSLRDSPLGEAFFGQGTRLTVV.

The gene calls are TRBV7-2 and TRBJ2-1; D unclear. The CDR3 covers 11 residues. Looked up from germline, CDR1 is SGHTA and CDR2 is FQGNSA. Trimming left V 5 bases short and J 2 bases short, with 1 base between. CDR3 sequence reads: CASSPYNEQFF. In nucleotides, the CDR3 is TGTGCCAGCAGCCCCTACAATGAGCAGTTCTTC.

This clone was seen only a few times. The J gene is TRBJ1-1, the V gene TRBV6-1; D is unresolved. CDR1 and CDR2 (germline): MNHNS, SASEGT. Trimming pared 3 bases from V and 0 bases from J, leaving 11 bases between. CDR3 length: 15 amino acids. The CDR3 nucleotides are TGTGCCAGCAGTGATAGGTACCCTTTGAACACTGAAGCTTTCTTT. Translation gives CASSDRYPLNTEAFF.

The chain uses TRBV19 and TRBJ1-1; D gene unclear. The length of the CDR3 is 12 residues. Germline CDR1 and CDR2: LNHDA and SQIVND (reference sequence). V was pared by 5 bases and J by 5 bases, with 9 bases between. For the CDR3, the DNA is TGTGCCAGTAGTCCCGTTGGGACTGAAGCTTTCTTT. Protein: CASSPVGTEAFF.

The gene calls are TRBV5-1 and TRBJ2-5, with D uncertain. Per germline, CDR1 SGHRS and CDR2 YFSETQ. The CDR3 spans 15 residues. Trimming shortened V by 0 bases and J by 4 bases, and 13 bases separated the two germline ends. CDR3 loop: CASSLVQDIGETQYF. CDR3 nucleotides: TGCGCCAGCAGCTTGGTTCAGGATATCGGAGAGACCCAGTACTTC.

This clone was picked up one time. The CDR3 spells CASSFLSSMYEQYF. CDR3 DNA sequence: TGTGCCAGCAGTTTTCTGTCTAGTATGTACGAGCAGTACTTC. The chain uses TRBV28 and TRBJ2-7; D gene uncertain. Germline V lookup: CDR1 MDHEN, CDR2 SYDVKM. The CDR3 has 14 residues. The V gene lost 3 bases and the J gene lost 4 bases, with 13 bases spanning the gap.

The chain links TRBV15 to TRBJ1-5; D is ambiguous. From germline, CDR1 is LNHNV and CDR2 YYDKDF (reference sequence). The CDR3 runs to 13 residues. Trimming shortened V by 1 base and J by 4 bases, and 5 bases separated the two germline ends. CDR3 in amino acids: CATSRGRNQPQHF. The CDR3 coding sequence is TGTGCCACCAGCAGAGGCCGAAATCAGCCCCAGCATTTT.

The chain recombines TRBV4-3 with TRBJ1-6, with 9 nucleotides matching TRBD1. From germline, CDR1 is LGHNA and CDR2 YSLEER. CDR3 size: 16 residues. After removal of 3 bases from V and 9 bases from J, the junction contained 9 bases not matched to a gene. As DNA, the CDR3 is TGCGCCAGCAGCCAGGTTCCGGGACAGGGATTTTCACCCCTCCACTTT. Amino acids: CASSQVPGQGFSPLHF.

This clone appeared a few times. The CDR3 DNA sequence: TGCGCCAGCAGTGGTAGACAGGTATATCAGCCCCAGCATTTT. This translates into CASSGRQVYQPQHF. The gene calls are TRBV10-1 and TRBJ1-5; perhaps TRBD1 as D (6 bases). V gave up 4 bases and J gave up 5 bases, with 12 bases separating them. Germline V gene lookup returns CDR1 WNHNN and CDR2 SYGVQD (reference sequence). This CDR3 comprises 14 residues.

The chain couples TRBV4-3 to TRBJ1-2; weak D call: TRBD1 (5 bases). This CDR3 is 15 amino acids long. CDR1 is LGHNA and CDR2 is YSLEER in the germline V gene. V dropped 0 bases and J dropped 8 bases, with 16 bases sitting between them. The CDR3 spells CASSQEYPGRGGYTF. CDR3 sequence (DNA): TGCGCCAGCAGCCAAGAATACCCGGGGAGGGGAGGCTACACCTTC.

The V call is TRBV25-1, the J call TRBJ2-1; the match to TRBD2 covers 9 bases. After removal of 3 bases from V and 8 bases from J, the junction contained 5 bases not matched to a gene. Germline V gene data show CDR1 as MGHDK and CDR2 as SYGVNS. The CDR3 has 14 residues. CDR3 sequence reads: CASSEGTSSDEQFF. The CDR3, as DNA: TGTGCCAGCAGTGAGGGGACTAGCTCGGATGAGCAGTTCTTC.

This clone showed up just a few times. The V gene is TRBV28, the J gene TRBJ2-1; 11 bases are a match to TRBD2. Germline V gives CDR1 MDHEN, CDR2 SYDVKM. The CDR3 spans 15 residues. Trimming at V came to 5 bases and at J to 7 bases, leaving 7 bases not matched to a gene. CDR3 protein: CASSPRASGRNEQFF. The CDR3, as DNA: TGTGCCAGCAGTCCCAGGGCTAGCGGGAGGAATGAGCAGTTCTTC. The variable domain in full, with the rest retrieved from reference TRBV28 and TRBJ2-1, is DVKVTQSSRYLVKRTGEKVFLECVQDMDHENMFWYRQDPGLGLRLIYFSYDVKMKEKGDIPEGYSVSREKKERFSLILESASTNQTSMYLCASSPRASGRNEQFFGPGTRLTVL.

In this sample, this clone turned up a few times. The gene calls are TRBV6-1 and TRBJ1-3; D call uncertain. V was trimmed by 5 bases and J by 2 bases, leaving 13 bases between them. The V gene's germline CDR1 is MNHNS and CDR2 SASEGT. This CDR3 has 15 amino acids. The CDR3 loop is CASSRPSVAGNTIYF. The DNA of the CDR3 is TGTGCCAGCAGTCGGCCGTCCGTGGCTGGAAACACCATATATTTT.

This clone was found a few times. The CDR3 bases are TGTGCCTGGAGTGTACAGATGACTGCCACAGATACGCAGTATTTT. This sequence encodes CAWSVQMTATDTQYF. The chain joins TRBV30 to TRBJ2-3; D is unresolved. CDR3 size: 15 residues. Deletions cut 0 bases from V and 2 bases from J, with 12 bases between. Germline V CDR1 and CDR2: GTSNPN, SVGIG (reference sequence).

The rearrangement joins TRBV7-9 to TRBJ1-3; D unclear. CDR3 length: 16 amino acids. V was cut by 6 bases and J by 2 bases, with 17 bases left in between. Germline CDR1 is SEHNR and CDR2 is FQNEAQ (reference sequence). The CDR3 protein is CASSYTADITGNTIYF. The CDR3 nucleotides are TGTGCCAGCAGTTACACAGCTGATATAACTGGAAACACCATATATTTT.

The CDR3 nucleotides are TGTGCCAGTAGTATAGGCGGTTACAATCAGCCCCAGCATTTT. Encoded protein: CASSIGGYNQPQHF. V gene TRBV19 combines with J gene TRBJ1-5, with D uncertain. CDR1 and CDR2 (germline): LNHDA, SQIVND (reference sequence). V lost 1 base and J lost 3, with 7 bases in between. The CDR3 is made up of 14 amino acids.

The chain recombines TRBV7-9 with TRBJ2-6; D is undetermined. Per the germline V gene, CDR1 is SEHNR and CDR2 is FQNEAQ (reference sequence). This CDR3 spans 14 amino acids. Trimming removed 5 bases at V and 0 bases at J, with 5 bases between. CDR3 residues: CASSDNSGANVLTF. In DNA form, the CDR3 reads TGTGCCAGCAGCGACAACTCTGGGGCCAACGTCCTGACTTTC.

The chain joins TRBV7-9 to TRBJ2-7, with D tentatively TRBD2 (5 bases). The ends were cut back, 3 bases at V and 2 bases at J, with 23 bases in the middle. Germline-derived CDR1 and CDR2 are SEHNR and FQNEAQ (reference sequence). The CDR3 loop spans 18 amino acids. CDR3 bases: TGTGCCAGCAGCTTTCCTCCCACTACTTCTACGGGGACCTACGAGCAGTACTTC. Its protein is CASSFPPTTSTGTYEQYF. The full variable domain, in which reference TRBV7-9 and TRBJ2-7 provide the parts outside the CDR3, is DTGVSQNPRHKITKRGQNVTFRCDPISEHNRLYWYRQTLGQGPEFLTYFQNEAQLEKSRLLSDRFSAERPKGSFSTLEIQRTEQGDSAMYLCASSFPPTTSTGTYEQYFGPGTRLTVT.

The CDR3 bases are TGTGCCAGCAGCTTAAAGGGGGGTAATTCACCCCTCCACTTT. Translation gives CASSLKGGNSPLHF. The J gene is TRBJ1-6, the V gene TRBV7-2, with D perhaps matching TRBD1 (6 bases). This CDR3 is 14 amino acids long. Germline V gene lookup returns CDR1 SGHTA and CDR2 FQGNSA. Trimming pared 2 bases from V and 6 bases from J, leaving 8 bases between.

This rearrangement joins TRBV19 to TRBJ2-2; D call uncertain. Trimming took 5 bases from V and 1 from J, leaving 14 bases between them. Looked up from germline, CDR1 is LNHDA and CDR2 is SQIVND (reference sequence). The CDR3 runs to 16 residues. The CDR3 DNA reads TGTGCCAGTAGTGGCCCAGGTGGGGAGAACACCGGGGAGCTGTTTTTT. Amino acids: CASSGPGGENTGELFF.

CDR3 loop: CASSQDRVGNTIYF. The CDR3 coding sequence is TGCGCCAGCAGCCAAGACAGGGTTGGAAACACCATATATTTT. This chain connects TRBV5-1 to TRBJ1-3; TRBD1 aligns across 7 bases. This CDR3 has 14 residues. V shed 4 bases and J 3 bases; nucleotides not matched to a gene: 4. Germline lookup yields CDR1 SGHRS and CDR2 YFSETQ.

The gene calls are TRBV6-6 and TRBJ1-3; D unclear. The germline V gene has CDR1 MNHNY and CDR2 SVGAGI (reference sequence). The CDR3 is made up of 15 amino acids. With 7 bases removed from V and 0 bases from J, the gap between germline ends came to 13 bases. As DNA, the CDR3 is TGTGCCAGCAATTCAGCCTCCAACTCTGGAAACACCATATATTTT. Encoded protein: CASNSASNSGNTIYF.

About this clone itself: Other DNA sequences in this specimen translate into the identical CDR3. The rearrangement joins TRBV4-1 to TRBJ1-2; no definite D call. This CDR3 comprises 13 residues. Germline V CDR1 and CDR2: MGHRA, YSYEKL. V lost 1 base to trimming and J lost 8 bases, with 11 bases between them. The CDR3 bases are TGCGCCAGCAGCCAAGTTGAGGGTTCCGGCTACACCTTC. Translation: CASSQVEGSGYTF.